This TCR beta chain was identified in a study of early T cells in non-severe SARS-CoV-2 infection. The study's findings and limits: There was a bias toward anti-spike CD8 responses in VDJdb matching, which missed private and CD4 specificities.

This clonotype was found many times. Its matching antigen is unknown. TCRdb re-called the 5' RACE reads through MiXCR, storing one row per CDR3 protein. The data contain about 61,000 distinct CDR3 sequences, approximately 11% of them singletons. CDR3 length: 14 residues. V was clipped by 5 bases and J by 5 bases, with 15 bases between them. The germline V gene encodes CDR1 MNHEY and CDR2 SMNVEV (reference sequence). The specimen was whole blood. The receptor comes from an adult who was a healthcare worker with PCR-confirmed SARS-CoV-2 infection or an uninfected control (not recorded which). This chain joins TRBV27 and TRBJ1-1; a weak D match, TRBD1 (6 bases). The CDR3 spells CASSERQRGTEAFF. CDR3 sequence (DNA): TGTGCCAGCAGTGAACGACAGAGGGGGACTGAAGCTTTCTTT.